This TCR beta chain was identified during a study of T cell responses to AZD1222 COVID-19 vaccine. Across the whole study: Second doses were pooled across both intervals (about 4 or about 12 weeks).

Overall study findings and caveats: There were vaccine-associated CD4 TCRs across spike, dominant at 160-218 and 743-854. AZD1222 recipients seropositive at baseline numbered only six or seven.

Concerning this clone itself: Its antigen remains unknown.

This CDR3 has 15 amino acids. V shed 4 bases, J shed 6 bases, and the junction held 6 bases outside the gene matches. Germline assignment: CDR1 MGHDK and CDR2 SYGVNS. Sequencing used immunoSEQ multiplex PCR; TCRdb keeps in-frame clones, though not all of them. This sample has 100,000 to 150,000 clones, with around 94% found just once. This specimen consisted of peripheral blood, obtained on day 0 of AZD1222 vaccination. The rearrangement joins TRBV25-1 to TRBJ1-6; TRBD1 aligns across 7 bases. The clonotype comes from an adult in good health. In DNA form, the CDR3 reads TGTGCCAGCAGTGCGGGGACAGCAAGTAATTCACCCCTCCACTTT. It translates to CASSAGTASNSPLHF.